This T cell receptor (beta chain) is from a study of identifying expanded T cells in peripheral blood. Overall study findings and caveats: Variance in clone template counts between approximately two-week samples significantly increased with total template count across all healthy donors. About 1.2 clones differed between technical replicates, versus 16.4 and 19 over time.

Generated by immunoSEQ multiplex PCR, the TCRdb table keeps only in-frame clones and is missing some. The sample contains tens of thousands of clones, roughly 85% of which appear only once. Germline CDR1 and CDR2: MNHNY and SVGAGI (reference sequence). The CDR3 totals 15 residues. Trimming cost V 2 bases and J 2 bases; bases outside gene matches: 3. Collection occurred without any documented infections or immune events in donors. Points on this clone: What it binds is unknown.

The receptor was derived from a person aged 18 to 75 in good health. Material for sequencing was blood. V gene TRBV6-6 combines with J gene TRBJ2-1, with TRBD1 identical over 7 bases. Written as DNA, the CDR3 is TGTGCCAGCAGTTACGAGGGGGCGGCCTACAATGAGCAGTTCTTC. It yields the protein CASSYEGAAYNEQFF.